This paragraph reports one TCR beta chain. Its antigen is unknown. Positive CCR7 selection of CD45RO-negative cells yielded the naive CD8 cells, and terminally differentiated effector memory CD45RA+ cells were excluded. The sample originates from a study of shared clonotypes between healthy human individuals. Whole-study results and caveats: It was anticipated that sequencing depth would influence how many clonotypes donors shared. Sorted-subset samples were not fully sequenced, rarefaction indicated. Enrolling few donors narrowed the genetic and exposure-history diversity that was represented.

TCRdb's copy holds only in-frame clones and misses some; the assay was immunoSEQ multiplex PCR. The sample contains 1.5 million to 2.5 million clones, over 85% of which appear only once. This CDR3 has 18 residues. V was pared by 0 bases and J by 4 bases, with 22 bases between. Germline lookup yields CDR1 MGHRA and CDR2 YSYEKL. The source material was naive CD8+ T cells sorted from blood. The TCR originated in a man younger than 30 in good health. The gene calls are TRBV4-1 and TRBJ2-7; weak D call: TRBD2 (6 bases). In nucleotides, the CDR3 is TGCGCCAGCAGCCAAGAACCCCCCCCCGGAGGGCCTGGGTACGAGCAGTACTTC. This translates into CASSQEPPPGGPGYEQYF.